This TCR beta chain was profiled in a study of patients and donors after allogeneic stem cell transplantation (dated by TCRdb to the early 2020s). The germline V gene specifies ENHRY as CDR1 and SYGVKD as CDR2. V gives up 4 bases and J gives up 4 bases, and the segment between their germline ends measures 17 bases. The CDR3, cysteine through phenylalanine, is 17 amino acids long. Just CDR3 DNA is preserved here, 51 bases in frame from base 1. There are a few counts of this clonotype. There is no known antigen for this receptor. It has no much larger one-base neighbor in the sample; base qualities were not kept. Preparation of the library involved RT-PCR. The reads were generated on a NextSeq 550. TCRdb reanalyzed the raw reads on its own, using fastp at Q25 for trimming and MiXCR for clone calling, and kept in-frame beta chains. Here each entry gathers all rows of one CDR3 protein and keeps the most common genes and DNA. Within this sample are 87,000 or so distinct CDR3 sequences, with 4.5% to 5% of them counted one time only. Clones ranked in the top ten supply 2.6% of the sample.

Rearrangement joined TRBV10-3 to TRBJ1-6; the D gene is perhaps TRBD1, on 5 matching bases. The receptor comes from a human donor who was either an allogeneic HSCT recipient or a stem cell or donor lymphocyte infusion donor (not recorded which). It is not recorded whose cells these are; they may come from a transplant donor. The specimen sequenced was blood, either unsorted or a sorted T cell fraction (not recorded which). The CDR3 corresponds to CAISAWGPEEYNSPLHF. The sequenced DNA is TGTGCCATCAGTGCCTGGGGCCCCGAAGAATATAATTCACCCCTCCACTTT.